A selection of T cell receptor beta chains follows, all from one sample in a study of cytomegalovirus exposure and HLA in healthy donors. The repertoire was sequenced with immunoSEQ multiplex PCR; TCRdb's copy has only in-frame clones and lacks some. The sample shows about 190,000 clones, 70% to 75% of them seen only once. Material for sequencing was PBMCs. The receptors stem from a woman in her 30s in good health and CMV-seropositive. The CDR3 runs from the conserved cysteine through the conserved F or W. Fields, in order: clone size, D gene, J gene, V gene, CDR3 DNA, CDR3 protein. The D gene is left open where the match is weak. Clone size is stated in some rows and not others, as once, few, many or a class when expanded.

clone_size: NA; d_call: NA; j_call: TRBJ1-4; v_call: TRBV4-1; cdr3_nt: TGCGCCAGCAGCCAGCCCATTAGGGGTCCTCCCCTTAATGAAAAACTGTTTTTT; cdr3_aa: CASSQPIRGPPLNEKLFF
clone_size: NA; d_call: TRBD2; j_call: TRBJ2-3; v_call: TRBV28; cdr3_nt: TGTGCCAGCAGTTCCTGGACTAGCGGGATGGGCACAGATACGCAGTATTTT; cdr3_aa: CASSSWTSGMGTDTQYF
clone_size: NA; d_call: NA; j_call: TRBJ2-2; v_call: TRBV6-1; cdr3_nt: TGTGCCAGCAGTGAACTCCGCGGGACCGGGGAGCTGTTTTTT; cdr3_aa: CASSELRGTGELFF
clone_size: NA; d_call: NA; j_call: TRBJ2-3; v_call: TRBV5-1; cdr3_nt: TGCGCCAGCAGCTTGCAAACAGGGAGCGATACGCAGTATTTT; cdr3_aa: CASSLQTGSDTQYF
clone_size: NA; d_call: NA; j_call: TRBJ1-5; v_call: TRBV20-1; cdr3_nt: TGCAGTGCTGGTCAACAGCCTCAGCATTTT; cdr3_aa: CSAGQQPQHF
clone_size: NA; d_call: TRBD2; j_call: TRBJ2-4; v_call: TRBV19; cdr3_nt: TGTGCCAGTAGTCGGGCTAGCGGGATGTCGGGGGCCAAAAACATTCAGTACTTC; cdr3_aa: CASSRASGMSGAKNIQYF
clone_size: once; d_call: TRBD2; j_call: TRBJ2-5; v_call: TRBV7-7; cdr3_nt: TGTGCCAGCAGCTTGGGACTAGCGGGAAGGGAGACCCAGTACTTC; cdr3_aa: CASSLGLAGRETQYF
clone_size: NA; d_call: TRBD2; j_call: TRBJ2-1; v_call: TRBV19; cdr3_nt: TGTGCCAGTAGGCCCTCCCAGACCGGGACTAGAGGAATGGGTGAGCAGTTCTTC; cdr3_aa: CASRPSQTGTRGMGEQFF
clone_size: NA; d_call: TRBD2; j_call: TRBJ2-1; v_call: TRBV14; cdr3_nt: TGTGCCAGCAGCCCCACCGGGACTAGCAACAATGAGCAGTTCTTC; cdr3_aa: CASSPTGTSNNEQFF
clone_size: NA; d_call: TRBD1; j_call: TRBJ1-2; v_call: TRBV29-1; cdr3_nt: TGCAGCCTACGGACAGGGGGCGCTTATGGCTACACCTTC; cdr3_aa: CSLRTGGAYGYTF
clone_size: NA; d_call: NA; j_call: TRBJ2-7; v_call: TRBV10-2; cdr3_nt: TGCGCCAGCAGTGATCTTGAGAACGAGCAGTACTTC; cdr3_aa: CASSDLENEQYF
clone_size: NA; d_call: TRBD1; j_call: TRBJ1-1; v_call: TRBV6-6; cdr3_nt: TGTGCCAGCAGTTACGGACAGGCCGAGAGGGTCACTGAAGCTTTCTTT; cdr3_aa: CASSYGQAERVTEAFF
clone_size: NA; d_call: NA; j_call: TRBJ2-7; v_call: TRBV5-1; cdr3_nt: TGCGCCAGCAGCACAGGGAACTTTGCCTACGAGCAGTACTTC; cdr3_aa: CASSTGNFAYEQYF
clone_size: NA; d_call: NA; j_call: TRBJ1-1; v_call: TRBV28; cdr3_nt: TGTGCCAGCAGCCCCAGGTGGATGAACACTGAAGCTTTCTTT; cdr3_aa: CASSPRWMNTEAFF
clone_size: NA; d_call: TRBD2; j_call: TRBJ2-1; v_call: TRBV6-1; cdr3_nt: TGTGCCAGCAGTGCTCGACTAGCGGGACCCTACAATGAGCAGTTCTTC; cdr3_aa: CASSARLAGPYNEQFF
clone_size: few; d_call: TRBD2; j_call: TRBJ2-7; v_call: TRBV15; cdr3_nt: TGTGCCACCAGCGTCGGCGGGAGTAGCTACGAGCAGTACTTC; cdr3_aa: CATSVGGSSYEQYF
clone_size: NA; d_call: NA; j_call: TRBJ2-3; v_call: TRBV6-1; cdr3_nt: TGTGCCAGCAGTGACGGTAGCGCAGATACGCAGTATTTT; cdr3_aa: CASSDGSADTQYF
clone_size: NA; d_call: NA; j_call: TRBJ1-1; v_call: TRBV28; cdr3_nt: TGTGCCAGCAGTTTAATTACCCGGGGATCGGACACTGAAGCTTTCTTT; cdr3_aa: CASSLITRGSDTEAFF
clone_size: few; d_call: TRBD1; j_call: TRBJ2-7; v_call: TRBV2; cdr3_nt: TGTGCCAGCAGACGAGGGACAGGCCTAAGCTCCTACGAGCAGTACTTC; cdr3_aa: CASRRGTGLSSYEQYF
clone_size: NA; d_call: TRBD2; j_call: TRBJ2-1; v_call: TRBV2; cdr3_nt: TGTGCCAGCAGTGAAGAGTATAGCGGGGCCTTCAATGAGCAGTTCTTC; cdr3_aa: CASSEEYSGAFNEQFF
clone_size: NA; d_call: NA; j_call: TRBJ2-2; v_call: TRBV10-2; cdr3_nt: TGCGCCACCCGAACAACGAACACCGGGGAGCTGTTTTTT; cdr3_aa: CATRTTNTGELFF
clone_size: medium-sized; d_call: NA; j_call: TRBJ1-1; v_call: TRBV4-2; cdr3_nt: TGTGCCAGCAGCCAAGATACAGGGAGAGGGACTGAAGCTTTCTTT; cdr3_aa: CASSQDTGRGTEAFF
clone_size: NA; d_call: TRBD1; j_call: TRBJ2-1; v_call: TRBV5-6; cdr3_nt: TGTGCCAGCAGCGGGGGACAGTATTACAATGAGCAGTTCTTC; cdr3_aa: CASSGGQYYNEQFF
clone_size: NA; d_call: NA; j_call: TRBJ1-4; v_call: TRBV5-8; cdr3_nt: TGTGCCAGCAGCCCCTGGAGGGGTAATAATGAAAAACTGTTTTTT; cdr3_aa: CASSPWRGNNEKLFF
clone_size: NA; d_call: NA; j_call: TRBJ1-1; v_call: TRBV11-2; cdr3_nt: TGTGCCAGCAGCCAGGGATTGAACACTGAAGCTTTCTTT; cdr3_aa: CASSQGLNTEAFF
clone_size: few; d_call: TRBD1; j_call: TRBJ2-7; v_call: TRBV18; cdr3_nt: TGTGCCAGCTCACCACGGACAGGGATCTCCTACGAGCAGTACTTC; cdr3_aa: CASSPRTGISYEQYF
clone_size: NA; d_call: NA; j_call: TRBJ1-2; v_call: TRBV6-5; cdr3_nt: TGTGCCAGCAGTTACGGCAGGGGACACTATGGCTACACCTTC; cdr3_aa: CASSYGRGHYGYTF
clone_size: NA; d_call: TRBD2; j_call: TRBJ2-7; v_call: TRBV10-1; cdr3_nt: TGCGCCAGCAGTGAGTCAAACCAGCGGGGCTACGAGCAGTACTTC; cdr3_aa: CASSESNQRGYEQYF
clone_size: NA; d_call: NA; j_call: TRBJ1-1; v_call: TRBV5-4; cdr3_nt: TGTGCCAGCAGCTTAACAGAGAACACTGAAGCTTTCTTT; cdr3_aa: CASSLTENTEAFF
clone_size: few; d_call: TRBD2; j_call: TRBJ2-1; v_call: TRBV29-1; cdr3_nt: TGCAGCGTTCTAGCGGGAGAAAGTCGGAATGAGCAGTTCTTC; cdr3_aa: CSVLAGESRNEQFF
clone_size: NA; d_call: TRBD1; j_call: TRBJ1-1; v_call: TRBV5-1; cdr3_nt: TGCGCCAGCAGCTTGAGAGGAGCAACAGGGGAGCCCACTGAAGCTTTCTTT; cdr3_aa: CASSLRGATGEPTEAFF
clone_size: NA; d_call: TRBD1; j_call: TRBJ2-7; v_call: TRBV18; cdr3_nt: TGTGCCAGCTCACCGGAAGGGGGCACCTACGAGCAGTACTTC; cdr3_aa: CASSPEGGTYEQYF
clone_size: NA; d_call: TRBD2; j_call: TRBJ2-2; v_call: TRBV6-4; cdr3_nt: TGTGCCAGCAGTGAACTAGCGGGAGGGGCCGGGGAGCTGTTTTTT; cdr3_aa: CASSELAGGAGELFF
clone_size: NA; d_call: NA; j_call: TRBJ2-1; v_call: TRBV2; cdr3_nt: TGTGCCAGCAGTGAGGAGGGAACCTACAATGAGCAGTTCTTC; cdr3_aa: CASSEEGTYNEQFF
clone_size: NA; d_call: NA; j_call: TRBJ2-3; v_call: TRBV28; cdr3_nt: NA; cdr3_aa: CASSSSGLGEGDTQYF
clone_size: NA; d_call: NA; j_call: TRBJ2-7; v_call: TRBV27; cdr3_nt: TGTGCCAGCAGTTTAGACCTCTCTAGGGAGCAGTACTTC; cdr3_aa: CASSLDLSREQYF
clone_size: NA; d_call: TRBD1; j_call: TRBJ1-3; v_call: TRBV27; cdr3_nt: TGTGCCAGCAGTCCGGACAGGGGTTCCTCAGGAAACACCATATATTTT; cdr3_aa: CASSPDRGSSGNTIYF
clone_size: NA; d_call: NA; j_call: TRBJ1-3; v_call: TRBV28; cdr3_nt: TGTGCCAGCAATACCAGGGGAACGGGAAACACCATATATTTT; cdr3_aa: CASNTRGTGNTIYF
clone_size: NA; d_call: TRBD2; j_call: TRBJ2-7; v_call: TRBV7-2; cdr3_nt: TGTGCCAGCAGCTTAGGGCTAGCGGACTCCTACGAGCAGTACTTC; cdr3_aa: CASSLGLADSYEQYF
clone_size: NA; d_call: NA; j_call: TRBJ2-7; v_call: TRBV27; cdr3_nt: TGTGCCAGCAGTTTACGGGGGAGCGGGTTTCACGAGCAGTACTTC; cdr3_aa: CASSLRGSGFHEQYF
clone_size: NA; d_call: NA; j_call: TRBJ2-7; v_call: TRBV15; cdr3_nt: TGTGCCACCAGCAGAGATGCCGGTTCCTCCTACGAGCAGTACTTC; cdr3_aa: CATSRDAGSSYEQYF
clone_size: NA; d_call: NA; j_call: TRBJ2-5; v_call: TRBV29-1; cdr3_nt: TGCAGCGTTGCTTGGCCGTACAACCAAGAGACCCAGTACTTC; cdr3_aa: CSVAWPYNQETQYF
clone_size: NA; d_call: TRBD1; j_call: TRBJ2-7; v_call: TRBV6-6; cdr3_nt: TGTGCCAGCAGCCAGACAGGGTACGAGCAGTACTTC; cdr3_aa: CASSQTGYEQYF
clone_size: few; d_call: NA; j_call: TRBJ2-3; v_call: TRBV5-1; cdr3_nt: TGCGCCAGCAGGGGGATGGGACTGCCATCCCCGCCAGATACGCAGTATTTT; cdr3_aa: CASRGMGLPSPPDTQYF